The clone carrying this T cell receptor (beta chain) has a handful of counts. Its antigen is unidentified. This specimen comes from a study of T cell repertoires in cytomegalovirus infection. Background on the study: Both recently identified HLA-C-restricted and well-studied HLA-B-restricted CMV epitopes were used in the study. From public TCR beta signatures came an indication of both CMV infection and matching HLA type. Study-level results: Individuals carrying CMV plus the relevant HLA were identified by cumulative frequency of public TCR beta families. HLA-C-restricted TCR beta clonotypes specific for CMV led the ex vivo response.

A single record per CDR3 protein comes from TCRdb applying MiXCR to the reads. The sample consists of around 800,000 distinct CDR3 sequences, about 30% of them appearing once. Sequenced material: cultured CD8+ T cells from PBMCs, taken from culture after CMV antigen stimulation. This TCR was sampled from a human donor in good health (CMV status not recorded). Some clones in this sample may be carry-over from other donors' samples.

The CDR3 nucleotides are TGTGCCAGCAGCTTAGCCCTCCCTAGCGGGGGAAACACAGATACGCAGTATTTT. Translating gives CASSLALPSGGNTDTQYF. V and J are TRBV7-6 and TRBJ2-3; 10 nucleotides line up with TRBD2. Germline V gives CDR1 SGHVS, CDR2 FNYEAQ. Trimming removed 0 bases from V and 2 bases from J; junction bases left unmatched: 8. The CDR3 contains 18 residues.